This T cell receptor beta chain emerged from a study of blood T cells in healthy people across ages. CDR3 size: 14 residues. V shed 0 bases and J shed 6 bases, with 8 bases lying between them. Germline V lookup: CDR1 LGHNA, CDR2 YSLEER. Using a J-beta primer mix together with a sample-barcoded 5' primer, a second PCR was run for roughly 7 to 11 cycles. From each sample, at least 3 million paired-end reads containing CDR3 were obtained. TCRdb used MiXCR to reprocess the 5' RACE reads, holding one entry per CDR3 protein. This table has some 710,000 distinct CDR3 sequences, about a fifth appearing once. Per sample, no less than 5.5 micrograms of total RNA were extracted.

This sequence originates from a man in his 70s in good health. Material: blood. The chain uses TRBV4-3 and TRBJ2-2; D is ambiguous. This chain's CDR3 is CASSQDLGPGELFF. DNA of the CDR3: TGCGCCAGCAGCCAAGACCTAGGCCCCGGGGAGCTGTTTTTT.